The 27 T cell receptor beta chains presented below share a single source sample, sequenced in a study of radiotherapy plus CTLA-4 blockade in lung cancer. Only in-frame clones appear in the TCRdb table, and some are missing; sequencing was by immunoSEQ multiplex PCR. This table holds more than 65,000 clones, roughly four fifths found once. The sequenced sample was peripheral blood, obtained from a patient treated with radiotherapy plus ipilimumab. Receptors were obtained from a human donor with non-small cell lung cancer who had stable disease on radiotherapy plus ipilimumab.

The chain links TRBV11-2 to TRBJ1-1; D not certain. The V gene lost 3 bases and the J gene lost 1 base, with 9 bases spanning the gap. This CDR3 contains 14 residues. The germline V gene encodes CDR1 SGHAT and CDR2 FQNNGV. The CDR3 nucleotides are TGTGCCAGCAGCTTTTGGGTGGCGAACACTGAAGCTTTCTTT. Its translation: CASSFWVANTEAFF.

This chain links TRBV5-1 with TRBJ2-3; 7 bases agree with TRBD2. Germline V gene data show CDR1 as SGHRS and CDR2 as YFSETQ. This CDR3 contains 14 residues. With V trimmed by 2 bases and J by 4 bases, 4 bases remained unmatched. In nucleotides, the CDR3 is TGCGCCAGCAGCTTAGCGGGGAGCGCAGATACGCAGTATTTT. This sequence encodes CASSLAGSADTQYF.

The chain joins TRBV11-3 to TRBJ2-7; 7 nucleotides match TRBD2. V trimming: 3 bases; J trimming: 4 bases; junction bases outside the gene matches: 6. Germline V lookup: CDR1 SGHNT, CDR2 YENEEA. The CDR3 runs to 14 residues. The CDR3 sequence: CASSLGRESYEQYF. CDR3 in DNA: TGTGCCAGCAGCTTGGGGCGGGAGAGTTACGAGCAGTACTTC.

The gene calls are TRBV6-1 and TRBJ2-4; D is ambiguous. Trimming removed 3 bases from V and 3 bases from J, with 18 bases in between. CDR3 size: 17 residues. CDR1 is MNHNS and CDR2 is SASEGT in the germline V gene. CDR3 nucleotide sequence: TGTGCCAGCAGTGATAATCTGGGAAAGGTCGTCAAAAACATTCAGTACTTC. Protein product: CASSDNLGKVVKNIQYF.

This clone was detected a few times. This sequence joins TRBV6-5 and TRBJ2-1; the match to TRBD2 covers 7 bases. The CDR3 is 13 amino acids. J was trimmed by 15 bases and V by 0 bases; bases with no gene match: 8. CDR1 is MNHEY and CDR2 is SVGAGI in the germline V gene. The CDR3 nucleotides are TGTGCCAGCAGTTACTCGACTCGGGAGGTTCCGTTCTTC. Its translation: CASSYSTREVPFF.

The chain couples TRBV19 to TRBJ2-7; no reliable D call. Trimming stripped 3 bases from V and 6 bases from J, with 18 bases between. The germline V gene encodes CDR1 LNHDA and CDR2 SQIVND (reference sequence). The CDR3 consists of 15 residues. The CDR3 DNA sequence: TGTGCCAGTAGTATTGACGGGCTCCGAGGCGCCGAGCAGTACTTC. Its protein product is CASSIDGLRGAEQYF.

This clone was found once. This CDR3 reads CASSNQGSTGANVLTF. CDR3 nucleotides: TGCGCCAGCAGTAATCAGGGTAGCACTGGGGCCAACGTCCTGACTTTC. The genes are TRBV10-2 and TRBJ2-6; a weak D match, TRBD1 (5 bases). Germline loops: CDR1 WSHSY, CDR2 SAAADI. The V end lost 5 bases, the J end lost 2 bases, and 13 bases lay between the germline ends. The CDR3 is 16 residues long.

This clone was picked up one time. V usage is TRBV7-8 and J usage is TRBJ2-7; the match to TRBD1 covers 10 bases. The ends lost 4 bases at V and 6 bases at J; junction bases unmatched: 3. This CDR3 comprises 13 residues. Germline V lookup: CDR1 SGHVS, CDR2 FQNEAQ. In DNA, the CDR3 is TGTGCCAGCAGCTCCCGGACAGGGGGCGAGCAGTACTTC. Translation gives CASSSRTGGEQYF.

The chain is built from TRBV18 and TRBJ2-6; the D is unclear. This CDR3 contains 13 residues. Germline V lookup: CDR1 KGHSH, CDR2 LQKENI. The V gene lost 8 bases and the J gene lost 0 bases, with 5 bases spanning the gap. The CDR3 spells CASHASGANVLTF. CDR3 sequence (DNA): TGTGCCAGCCACGCCTCTGGGGCCAACGTCCTGACTTTC.

This sequence joins TRBV9 and TRBJ2-7; 11 bases are shared with TRBD1. Germline V gene data show CDR1 as SGDLS and CDR2 as YYNGEE. The length of the CDR3 is 15 residues. V was pared by 2 bases and J by 5 bases, with 6 bases of the junction left unmatched. The CDR3 sequence: CASSVRDRGSDEQYF. For the CDR3, the DNA is TGTGCCAGCAGCGTCCGGGACAGGGGGAGCGACGAGCAGTACTTC.

This sequence joins TRBV6-5 and TRBJ2-2; D is unresolved. The germline V and J ends were trimmed by 6 bases and 1 base, with 9 bases remaining between them. Germline CDR1 and CDR2: MNHEY and SVGAGI. The CDR3 has 14 amino acids. CDR3 nucleotides: TGTGCCAGCAGCCGGAACAGGAACACCGGGGAGCTGTTTTTT. Translation gives CASSRNRNTGELFF.

This clone was found once. The V and J genes are TRBV7-6 and TRBJ2-1; D is ambiguous. Trimming removed 0 bases from V and 7 bases from J, with 7 bases in between. In germline, CDR1 is SGHVS, CDR2 FNYEAQ. This CDR3 is 13 amino acids long. The chain's CDR3 is CASSLAVWNEQFF. Here the CDR3 DNA reads TGTGCCAGCAGCTTAGCAGTTTGGAATGAGCAGTTCTTC.

The chain couples TRBV11-3 to TRBJ2-1; possible D gene TRBD2, 6 bases. The V gene's germline CDR1 is SGHNT and CDR2 YENEEA. The length of the CDR3 is 15 residues. Trimming cost V 5 bases and J 1 base, with 12 bases left between them. CDR3 in DNA: TGTGCCAGCAGCGGTCGTGGAGGGTCCTACAATGAGCAGTTCTTC. Amino acids: CASSGRGGSYNEQFF.

CDR3 nucleotide sequence: TGTGCCAGCAGCCCCGGGGACCAAAATGAGCAGTACTTC. Its translation is CASSPGDQNEQYF. This sequence joins TRBV7-2 and TRBJ2-7; either TRBD1 or TRBD2 may fit D (5 bases each). Trimming left V 5 bases short and J 7 bases short, with 15 bases between. Germline loops: CDR1 SGHTA, CDR2 FQGNSA. The CDR3 length is 13 residues.

The chain uses TRBV10-1 and TRBJ2-2; D perhaps matches TRBD1 (6 bases). V was shortened by 2 bases and J by 0 bases, with 7 bases between the two germline ends. The CDR3 is 15 amino acids. Per germline, CDR1 WNHNN and CDR2 SYGVQD (reference sequence). The CDR3 is CASSENRANTGELFF. The CDR3 DNA reads as TGCGCCAGCAGTGAGAACAGGGCGAACACCGGGGAGCTGTTTTTT.

This sequence joins TRBV5-1 and TRBJ2-2, with D perhaps being TRBD1 or TRBD2 (6 bases each). Germline assignment: CDR1 SGHRS and CDR2 YFSETQ. The V gene lost 7 bases and the J gene lost 7 bases, with 17 bases spanning the gap. The CDR3 covers 14 residues. The CDR3, as DNA: TGCGCCAGCGGGGGACGGGGGCGGGACGGGGAGCTGTTTTTT. Amino acids: CASGGRGRDGELFF.

The genes are TRBV5-6 and TRBJ1-1; no definite D call. The CDR3 loop spans 14 amino acids. Trimming stripped 0 bases from V and 11 bases from J, with 17 bases between. Germline CDR1 and CDR2: SGHDT and YYEEEE. The CDR3: CASSLGRQTQRAFF. The CDR3 region has the DNA TGTGCCAGCAGCTTGGGTCGTCAGACTCAACGGGCTTTCTTT. Together with reference TRBV5-6 and TRBJ1-1, the CDR3 gives the full variable domain: DAGVTQSPTHLIKTRGQQVTLRCSPKSGHDTVSWYQQALGQGPQFIFQYYEEEERQRGNFPDRFSGHQFPNYSSELNVNALLLGDSALYLCASSLGRQTQRAFFGQGTRLTVV.

The CDR3 reads CASSLEWTGKNTEAFF. In nucleotides, the CDR3 is TGTGCCAGCAGCCTCGAATGGACAGGAAAGAACACTGAAGCTTTCTTT. J is TRBJ1-1 and V is TRBV5-5, with 7 nucleotides matching TRBD1. The CDR3 is 16 residues long. Germline lookup yields CDR1 SGHKS and CDR2 YYEKEE (reference sequence). J was trimmed by 1 base and V by 4 bases; bases with no gene match: 10.

The gene calls are TRBV5-4 and TRBJ2-7, with a possible D match to TRBD2 (6 bases). Germline V lookup: CDR1 SGHNT, CDR2 YYREEE (reference sequence). The CDR3 totals 15 residues. Trimming took off 0 bases at V and 5 bases at J, with 15 bases between the two ends. CDR3 sequence: CASSLAGASADEQYF. For the CDR3, the DNA is TGTGCCAGCAGCTTGGCCGGGGCTAGCGCCGACGAGCAGTACTTC.

The chain links TRBV5-1 to TRBJ1-2; D is unclear. Germline V gives CDR1 SGHRS, CDR2 YFSETQ. The CDR3 has 14 residues. The V end was cut by 6 bases, the J end by 7 bases, with 19 bases between. The CDR3 bases are TGCGCCAGCAAGGCCAGCGGGCTAGTAGGTGGCTACACCTTC. Protein sequence: CASKASGLVGGYTF. Full variable domain (remainder filled in from reference TRBV5-1 and TRBJ1-2): KAGVTQTPRYLIKTRGQQVTLSCSPISGHRSVSWYQQTPGQGLQFLFEYFSETQRNKGNFPGRFSGRQFSNSRSEMNVSTLELGDSALYLCASKASGLVGGYTFGSGTRLTVV.

This clone came up a few times. One junction end disagrees with the germline gene, perhaps due to a read error. This CDR3 reads CASSYSPPGSFF. The CDR3 bases are TGTGCCAGCAGTTACTCGCCTCCAGGGAGTTTCTTC. This sequence joins TRBV6-6 and TRBJ1-2; D is perhaps TRBD1 (5 bases). This CDR3 spans 12 amino acids. CDR1 is MNHNY, CDR2 SVGAGI, per germline (reference sequence).

The V gene is TRBV2, the J gene TRBJ2-5, with D tentatively TRBD2 (6 bases). The CDR3 contains 14 residues. Germline V lookup: CDR1 SNHLY, CDR2 FYNNEI. V was cut by 1 base and J by 5 bases, with 11 bases left in between. CDR3 residues: CASSEGRAVETQYF. CDR3 in DNA: TGTGCCAGCAGTGAAGGGAGGGCCGTGGAGACCCAGTACTTC.

The chain carries TRBV6-1 and TRBJ1-1; 7 nucleotides agree with TRBD1. V was clipped by 5 bases and J by 1 base; unmatched bases: 4. Germline CDR1 reads MNHNS; CDR2 reads SASEGT. The CDR3 is 14 amino acids. CDR3 in DNA: TGTGCCAGCAGTCGCCGGACAGGGAACACTGAAGCTTTCTTT. It yields the protein CASSRRTGNTEAFF.

The rearrangement joins TRBV9 to TRBJ2-3; tentative D call: TRBD2 (6 bases). This CDR3 is 14 amino acids long. Germline values: CDR1 SGDLS, CDR2 YYNGEE. V lost 0 bases and J lost 6, with 11 bases in between. The CDR3 region is CASSVATTSDTQYF. CDR3 in DNA: TGTGCCAGCAGCGTAGCTACGACTAGTGATACGCAGTATTTT.

The genes are TRBV7-3 and TRBJ1-2; possible D gene TRBD1, 6 bases. Looked up from germline, CDR1 is SGHTA and CDR2 is FQGTGA. The CDR3 is made up of 14 amino acids. Between the trimmed V and J ends, which lost 1 base and 3 bases, there was a span of 9 bases. In nucleotides, the CDR3 is TGTGCCAGCAGCTTAAGTGGGGGCGACTATGGCTACACCTTC. It translates to CASSLSGGDYGYTF.

The chain combines TRBV19 with TRBJ2-3; TRBD2 agrees at 7 bases. The CDR3 runs to 17 residues. V shed 5 bases and J 5 bases; nucleotides not matched to a gene: 16. The germline V gene encodes CDR1 LNHDA and CDR2 SQIVND (reference sequence). The CDR3 spells CASSLQLGAGVLDTQYF. CDR3 DNA sequence: TGTGCCAGTAGTCTACAACTAGGGGCGGGAGTTTTAGATACGCAGTATTTT.

The sample holds one count of this clone. This sequence joins TRBV6-5 and TRBJ2-7; D is tentatively TRBD1 or TRBD2 (5 bases each). Germline V gene lookup returns CDR1 MNHEY and CDR2 SVGAGI. V was clipped by 4 bases and J by 3 bases, with 13 bases between them. CDR3 length: 14 residues. The chain's CDR3 is CASSFGTENYEQYF. For the CDR3, the DNA is TGTGCCAGCAGTTTCGGGACGGAGAACTACGAGCAGTACTTC.